Described below is a single TCR beta chain sequence and its context. The data were obtained in a study of T cell responses to AZD1222 COVID-19 vaccine. Germline V gene lookup returns CDR1 MNHEY and CDR2 SVGAGI. The CDR3 is made up of 14 amino acids. After removal of 5 bases from V and 5 bases from J, the junction contained 5 bases not matched to a gene. The protocol was immunoSEQ multiplex PCR, while the TCRdb copy is restricted to in-frame clones and leaves out a portion. The sample holds about 110,000 clones, approximately 90% seen once. The receptor was isolated from an adult in good health. The sample was peripheral blood, taken on day 0 of AZD1222 vaccination. This chain links TRBV6-5 with TRBJ2-7; the match to TRBD1 covers 11 bases. The CDR3 sequence is CASSKRDRGNEQYF. The CDR3, as DNA: TGTGCCAGCAGTAAACGGGACAGGGGGAACGAGCAGTACTTC.